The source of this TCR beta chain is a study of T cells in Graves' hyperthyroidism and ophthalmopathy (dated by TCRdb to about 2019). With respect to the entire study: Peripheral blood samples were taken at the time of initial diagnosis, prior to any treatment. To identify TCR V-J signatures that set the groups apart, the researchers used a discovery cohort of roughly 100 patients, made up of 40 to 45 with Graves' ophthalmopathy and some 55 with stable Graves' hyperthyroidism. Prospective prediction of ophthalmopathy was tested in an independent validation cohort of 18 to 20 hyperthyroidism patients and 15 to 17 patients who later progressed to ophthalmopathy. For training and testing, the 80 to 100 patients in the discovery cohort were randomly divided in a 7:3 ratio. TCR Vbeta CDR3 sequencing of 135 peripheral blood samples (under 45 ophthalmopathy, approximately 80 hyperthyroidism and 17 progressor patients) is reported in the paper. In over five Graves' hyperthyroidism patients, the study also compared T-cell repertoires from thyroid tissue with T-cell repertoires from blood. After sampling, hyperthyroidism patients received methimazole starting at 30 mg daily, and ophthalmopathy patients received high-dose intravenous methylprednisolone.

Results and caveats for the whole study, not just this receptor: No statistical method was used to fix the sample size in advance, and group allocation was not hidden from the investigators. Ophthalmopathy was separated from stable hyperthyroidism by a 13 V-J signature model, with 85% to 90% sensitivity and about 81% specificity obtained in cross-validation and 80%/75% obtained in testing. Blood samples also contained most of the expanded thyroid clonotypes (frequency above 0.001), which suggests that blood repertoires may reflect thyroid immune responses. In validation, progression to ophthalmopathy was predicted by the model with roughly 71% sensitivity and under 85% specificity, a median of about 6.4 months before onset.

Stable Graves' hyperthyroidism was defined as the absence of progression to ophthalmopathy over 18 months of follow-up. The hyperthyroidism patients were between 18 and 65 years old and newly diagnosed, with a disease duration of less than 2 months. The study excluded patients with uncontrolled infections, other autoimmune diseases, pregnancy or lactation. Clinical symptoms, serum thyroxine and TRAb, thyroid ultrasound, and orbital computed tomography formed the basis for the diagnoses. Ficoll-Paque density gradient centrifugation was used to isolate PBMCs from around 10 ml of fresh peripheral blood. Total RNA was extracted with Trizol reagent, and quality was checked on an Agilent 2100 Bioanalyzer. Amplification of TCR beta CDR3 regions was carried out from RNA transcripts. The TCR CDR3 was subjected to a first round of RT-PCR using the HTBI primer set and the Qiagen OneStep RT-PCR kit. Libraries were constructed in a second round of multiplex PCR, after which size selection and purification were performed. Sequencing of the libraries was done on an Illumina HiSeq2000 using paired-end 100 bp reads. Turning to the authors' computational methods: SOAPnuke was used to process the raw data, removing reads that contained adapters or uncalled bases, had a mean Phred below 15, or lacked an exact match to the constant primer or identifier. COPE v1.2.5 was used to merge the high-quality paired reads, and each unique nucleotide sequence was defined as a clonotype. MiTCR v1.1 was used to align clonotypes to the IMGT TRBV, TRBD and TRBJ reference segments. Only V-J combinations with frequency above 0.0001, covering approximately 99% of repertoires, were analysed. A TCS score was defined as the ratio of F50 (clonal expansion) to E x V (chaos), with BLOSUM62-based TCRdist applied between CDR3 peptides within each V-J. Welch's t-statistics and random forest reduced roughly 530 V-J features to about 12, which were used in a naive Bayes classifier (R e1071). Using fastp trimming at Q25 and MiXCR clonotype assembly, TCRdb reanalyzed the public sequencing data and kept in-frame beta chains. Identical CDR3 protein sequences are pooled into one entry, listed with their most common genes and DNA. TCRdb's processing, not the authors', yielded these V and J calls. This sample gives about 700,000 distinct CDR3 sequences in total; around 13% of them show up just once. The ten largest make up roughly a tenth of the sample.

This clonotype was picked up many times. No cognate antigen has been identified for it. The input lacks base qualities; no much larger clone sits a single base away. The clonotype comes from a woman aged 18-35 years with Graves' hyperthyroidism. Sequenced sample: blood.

The CDR3 protein is CASSRSRGETQYF. The bases are TGTGCCAGCTCACGGTCCAGGGGAGAGACCCAGTACTTC. Recombination connected TRBV18 to TRBJ2-5; TRBD1 might be the D gene, on 6 matching bases. The CDR3 spans 13 residues, from the cysteine through the phenylalanine. Only the CDR3 portion is preserved as DNA: 39 bases, with reading frame beginning at the first base. The junction shows trimming of 4 bases on V and 4 bases on J, plus 10 bases between the germline ends. Taken from the germline V gene, the CDR1 and CDR2 loops are KGHSH and LQKENI. The CDR3, completed at both ends by the reference TRBV18 and TRBJ2-5 genes, gives the full variable domain NAGVMQNPRHLVRRRGQEARLRCSPMKGHSHVYWYRQLPEEGLKFMVYLQKENIIDESGMPKERFSAEFPKEGPSILRIQQVVRGDSAAYFCASSRSRGETQYFGPGTRLLVL.